Listed below are T cell receptor beta chains from one sample, sequenced in a study of T cell responses to AZD1222 COVID-19 vaccine. Libraries were prepared by immunoSEQ multiplex PCR; TCRdb keeps only in-frame clonotypes and omits some of them. The profile covers some 140,000 clones, with about 91% appearing a single time and approximately 2.1% taken by the ten largest. The sample here was peripheral blood, taken on day 0 of AZD1222 vaccination. The receptors were sampled from an adult in good health. CDR3s include the opening cysteine and the closing phenylalanine or tryptophan. A D gene is named only where the DNA matches it firmly.

D,V,CDR3
TRBD1,TRBV7-2,CASSLELRGSQPQHF
-,TRBV11-2,CASSLTSGGNQPQHF
TRBD1,TRBV11-1,CASSLGRTGASHEQYF
TRBD2,TRBV5-6,CASTPSKGRGSGANVLTF
-,TRBV7-3,CASSAGPQGTGELFF
-,TRBV3-1/TRBV3-2,CASSQQGSGNQPQHF
TRBD1,TRBV6-6,CASTRQGGLEPQHF
TRBD1,TRBV5-8,CASSVGQTMDEKLFF
TRBD1,TRBV28,CASSPPVGTGGRETQYF
TRBD2,TRBV5-4,CASSSSGGKETQYF